This TCR beta chain was retrieved from a study of T cell repertoires in cytomegalovirus infection (dated by TCRdb to between 2017 and 2020). Broadly, across the study: Alongside well-studied HLA-B-restricted epitopes, the peptide stimulations were aimed at recently identified HLA-C-restricted CMV epitopes, whose presentation resists viral immunomodulation. The HLA type of each donor mattered for the analysis, because public TCR beta signatures pointed to carriage of CMV infection along with the matching HLA type. Overall study outcomes, separate from this receptor: Cumulative frequency of public TCR beta family members discriminated carriers of CMV infection plus the relevant HLA type in this cohort and an independent approximately 400-donor cohort. The ex vivo response was dominated by HLA-C-restricted CMV-specific TCR beta clonotypes, which also provided the single most frequent clonotype in two of eight donors.

Sequencer: Illumina HiSeq 1500. Using fastp trimming at Q25 and MiXCR clonotype assembly, TCRdb reanalyzed the public sequencing data and kept in-frame beta chains. Each entry is one CDR3 protein sequence, shown with its most common DNA and genes. The sample table records about 83,000 distinct CDR3 sequences; roughly a quarter of these occur just once. The top ten hold roughly 50% of the sample. This clonotype was counted only a few times. Its recognized antigen is unknown. Base qualities are not provided; no much larger clone lies one nucleotide away. Explained via the paper, the treatment or condition label denotes: in vitro stimulation with specific CMV peptide epitopes to enrich CMV-specific T cells. According to the germline V gene, CDR1 reads SGDLS and CDR2 reads YYNGEE. The CDR3, cysteine through phenylalanine, is 15 amino acids long. CDR3 DNA is the only sequence kept; it has 45 bases, read in frame from the first base. The junction shows trimming of 0 bases on V and 4 bases on J, plus 13 bases between the germline ends.

The V and J segments used are TRBV9 and TRBJ1-2, with TRBD1 tentatively as D gene (6 bases match). This receptor was obtained from a human donor in good health (CMV status not recorded). Some clones in this sample may be carry-over from other donors' samples. Source: CD8+ T cells from cultured PBMCs, taken from culture after CMV antigen stimulation. The nucleotides are TGTGCCAGCAGCGTAGACCGGGACACGGTCTATGGCTACACCTTC. It codes for CASSVDRDTVYGYTF.